Included here is one TCR beta chain sequence, with context. Its antigen is currently not known. One base away there is no much larger clone; base qualities are not given. As encoded in the germline V gene (reference sequence), CDR1 is LNHDA while CDR2 is SQIVND. The CDR3 spans 13 residues, from the cysteine through the phenylalanine. Only CDR3 DNA is held: 39 bases, read in frame from base 1. V ends up 7 bases short and J 6 bases short, with an unmatched junction base count of 8. TCRbeta CDR3 regions were amplified from genomic DNA using the immunoSEQ Assay, a bias-controlled multiplex PCR. As for how the authors treated the data: The number of nucleated cells in each sample was estimated by amplification of reference gene primers within the assay. To quantify the absolute abundance of each unique TCRbeta CDR3 rearrangement, sequence reads were collapsed and filtered. For each sample, productive Simpson clonality was calculated as the square root of Simpson's diversity index across productive rearrangements. The immuneACCESS repertoire file appears here via TCRdb, limited to in-frame rearrangements. These files lack a portion of the clones; in checked studies, under half of the deficit traces to unresolved V genes, and the cause of the others is not known. That table supplies the V and J calls and clone size; D and trimming were determined from the DNA. Across this sample there are roughly 240,000 clones, with around 82% seen only once. 4.7% of the sample comes from the top ten.

The data derive from a study of blood T cell repertoires in COVID-19 (dated by TCRdb to about 2020). Regarding the study in general: The collaborator samples originated in the United States, Italy and Spain and spanned the acute and convalescent phases of COVID-19. The material from the prospective study consisted of cDNA or gDNA derived from T cells, B-cell-depleted T cells, or PBMCs. Subjects who had been exposed to COVID-19, were actively infected with it, or had recovered from it provided the deeply sampled blood TCRbeta repertoires that made up the dataset. The repertoires were released in a freely available public database intended as a resource for research on the immune response to SARS-CoV-2. The samples were drawn from two sources: the first 160 participants of the ongoing ImmuneRACE study, and 1,000 to 1,500 subjects contributed by 6 global collaborators. Nearly every sample came with metadata listing a de-identified subject ID, COVID-19 status, age in years and sex. Where available, HLA class I and class II types were taken from metadata supplied by the sample provider and were not determined by assay-based typing. Study-wide findings and limitations: The amount of clinical and demographic metadata varied by source and participant and was provided uncurated.

Each collaborating institution followed its own protocols to collect whole blood in K2EDTA tubes. For TCRbeta analysis, collaborators shipped samples in one of three forms: frozen whole blood, isolated PBMCs, or DNA extracted from either of those sample types. The rearranged chain carries TRBV19 and TRBJ1-1; TRBD1 fits 7 bases in the junction. The sequence derives from a woman aged 65 to 85 with acute or convalescent COVID-19. The sequenced sample consisted of peripheral blood. The DNA reads TGTGCCAGTAACGACAGGGCGAGTGCTGAAGCTTTCTTT. Translated, this gives CASNDRASAEAFF.